The text below deals with one T cell receptor (beta chain). The sample originates from a study of blood T cell repertoires in COVID-19. Clones were read by immunoSEQ multiplex PCR, and TCRdb kept only the in-frame ones, dropping some. The sample consists of some 300,000 clones, about nine tenths of them appearing once. Deletions cut 1 base from V and 6 bases from J, with 12 bases between. The CDR3 has 15 residues. The germline V gene encodes CDR1 SGHTA and CDR2 FQGNSA. V gene TRBV7-2 combines with J gene TRBJ1-4; no clear D gene. The specimen was PBMCs or T cells enriched from blood (not recorded which). The clonotype was recovered from a woman aged 25 to 39 who had recovered from COVID-19. The CDR3 sequence is CASSLGPTSYEKLFF. The CDR3 DNA follows: TGTGCCAGCAGCTTAGGACCGACTAGTTATGAAAAACTGTTTTTT.